Below are 5 T cell receptor beta chains sequenced from a single sample in a study of cytomegalovirus exposure and HLA in healthy donors. Primers included in the PCR were 60 Vbeta and 13 Jbeta primers. TCRdb keeps only in-frame clones here, not all; method: immunoSEQ multiplex PCR. The sample records 120,000 to 150,000 clones, about 79% being singletons. Sequenced sample: PBMCs. The origin of the receptors is a man between 35 and 55 years old in good health and CMV-seropositive.

The gene calls are TRBV9 and TRBJ2-1; possible D gene TRBD2, 6 bases. V was shortened by 3 bases and J by 6 bases, with 13 bases between the two germline ends. Germline CDR1 is SGDLS and CDR2 is YYNGEE. The CDR3 runs to 14 residues. The CDR3 nucleotides are TGTGCCAGCAGCGGGGGACTCCCCTTCAATGAGCAGTTCTTC. Translation: CASSGGLPFNEQFF.

J is TRBJ2-1 and V is TRBV16; no reliable D call. V lost 7 bases to trimming and J lost 7 bases, with 20 bases between them. Germline V gives CDR1 KGHSY, CDR2 FQNENV. The CDR3 spans 15 residues. The chain's CDR3 is CASIRLLSAGNEQFF. In DNA, the CDR3 is TGTGCCAGCATTCGACTTCTAAGCGCCGGGAATGAGCAGTTCTTC.

CDR3: CASSSGLAERGEQFF. The DNA for the CDR3 is TGTGCCAGCAGCTCGGGACTAGCGGAGAGGGGTGAGCAGTTCTTC. The rearrangement links TRBV7-2 to TRBJ2-1; TRBD2 matches 11 bases. The V gene's germline CDR1 is SGHTA and CDR2 FQGNSA. CDR3 size: 15 residues. The V segment lost 4 bases and the J segment 9 bases; nucleotides outside the gene matches: 8.

The rearrangement uses TRBV6-6 and TRBJ2-2; TRBD1 aligns across 7 bases. The length of the CDR3 is 14 residues. V gave up 6 bases and J gave up 1 base; unmatched junction bases: 2. The germline gives CDR1 MNHNY, CDR2 SVGAGI (reference sequence). This chain's CDR3 is CASRGTENTGELFF. The CDR3 DNA reads as TGTGCCAGCAGAGGGACAGAGAACACCGGGGAGCTGTTTTTT.

The chain has TRBV4-3 and TRBJ2-7; TRBD1 matches at 8 bases. Germline CDR1 is LGHNA and CDR2 is YSLEER. This CDR3 has 15 residues. V dropped 4 bases and J dropped 0; count of bases not matched to a gene: 5. The CDR3 nucleotides read TGCGCCAGCAGCCGGGACAGGCGTTACTCCTACGAGCAGTACTTC. This gives the protein CASSRDRRYSYEQYF.